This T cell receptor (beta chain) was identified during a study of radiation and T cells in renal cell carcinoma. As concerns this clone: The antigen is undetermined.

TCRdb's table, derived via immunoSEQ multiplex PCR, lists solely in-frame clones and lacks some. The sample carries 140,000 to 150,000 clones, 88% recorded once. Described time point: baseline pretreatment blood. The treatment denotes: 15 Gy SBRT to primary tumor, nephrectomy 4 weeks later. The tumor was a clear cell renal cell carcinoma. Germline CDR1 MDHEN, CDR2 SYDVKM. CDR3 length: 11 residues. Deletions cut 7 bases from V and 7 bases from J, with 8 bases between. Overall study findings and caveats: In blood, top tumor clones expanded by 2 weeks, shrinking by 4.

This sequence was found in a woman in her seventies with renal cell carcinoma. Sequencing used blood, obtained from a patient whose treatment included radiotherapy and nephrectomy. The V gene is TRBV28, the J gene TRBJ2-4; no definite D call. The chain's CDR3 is CASTQDNIQYF. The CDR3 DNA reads TGTGCCAGCACCCAGGATAACATTCAGTACTTC.